A selection of T cell receptor beta chains follows, all from one sample in a study of blood T cell repertoires in COVID-19. This table comes from immunoSEQ multiplex PCR, and its TCRdb copy is limited to in-frame clones, with some not included. This sample has fewer than 250,000 clones, with around 84% found just once. Sequencing was carried out using peripheral blood. Source of these receptors: a woman at least 80 years old with COVID-19, enrolled during active disease. CDR3s include the opening cysteine and the closing phenylalanine or tryptophan. Fields, in order: CDR3 length, J gene, V gene, D gene, clone size, CDR3 DNA, CDR3 protein. D genes are given only for firm matches. Only some rows state a clone size, as once, few, many or a class for expanded clones.

13 TRBJ1-1 TRBV12-3/TRBV12-4 . . TGTGCCAGCAGTTTCGCGGAGAACACTGAAGCTTTCTTT CASSFAENTEAFF
16 TRBJ2-1 TRBV3-1/TRBV3-2 . . TGTGCCAGCAGCCGAGGGACACCTCGGCCCTACAATGAGCAGTTCTTC CASSRGTPRPYNEQFF
16 TRBJ1-5 TRBV7-2 . . TGTGCCAGCAGCTTATTAGGGAGGTTTGGCAATCAGCCCCAGCATTTT CASSLLGRFGNQPQHF
13 TRBJ1-1 TRBV6-5 . . TGTGCCAGCAATAAGGGGATGAACACTGAAGCTTTCTTT CASNKGMNTEAFF
16 TRBJ1-1 TRBV9 TRBD1 . TGTGCCAGCAGCGAGGGACAGGGGGCTTCGAACACTGAAGCTTTCTTT CASSEGQGASNTEAFF
11 TRBJ2-3 TRBV5-1 . . TGCGCCAGCAGCTTGGGACAGTCAATGGATTTT CASSLGQSMDF
16 TRBJ2-2 TRBV5-1 TRBD2 . TGCGCCAGCAGCCCAAGTACTAGCGGGGGCACCGGGGAGCTGTTTTTT CASSPSTSGGTGELFF
17 TRBJ1-1 TRBV19 . . TGTGCCAGTAGTATAAGGGTAGTTGGACAACTGAACACTGAAGCTTTCTTT CASSIRVVGQLNTEAFF
17 TRBJ2-4 TRBV11-2 TRBD2 once TGTGCCAGCAGCCCCCCGGGACTAGCGGGGGCCAAAAACATTCAGTACTTC CASSPPGLAGAKNIQYF
14 TRBJ2-3 TRBV28 . . TGTGCCAGCAGTTTGGAACGGGGCACAGATACGCAGTATTTT CASSLERGTDTQYF
11 TRBJ1-1 TRBV20-1 . . TGCAGTGCGAACTCCATCCCTGAAGCTTTCTTT CSANSIPEAFF
13 TRBJ1-5 TRBV7-2 . . TGTGCCAGCAGCTTCCTACTCAATCAGCCCCAGCATTTT CASSFLLNQPQHF
16 TRBJ2-3 TRBV14 . . TGTGCCAGCAGCCCCTTTACAGCGGGCGGCACAGATACGCAGTATTTT CASSPFTAGGTDTQYF
14 TRBJ1-5 TRBV6-6 . few TGTGCCAGCAGTTATGGGGGGGCTAACGGTCCCCAGCATTTT CASSYGGANGPQHF
15 TRBJ2-1 TRBV6-2/TRBV6-3 . . TGTGCCAGCAGTTCCGGAGGGGGGGGCTACAATGAGCAGTTCTTC CASSSGGGGYNEQFF
15 TRBJ1-3 TRBV7-2 . few TGTGCCAGCAGCTTCAACAGGGTCTCTGGAAACACCATATATTTT CASSFNRVSGNTIYF
15 TRBJ2-5 TRBV6-6 . . TGTGCCAGCAGTTACAATGCGGGGGCGCGGGAGACCCAGTACTTC CASSYNAGARETQYF
14 TRBJ1-2 TRBV7-6 TRBD1 . TGTGCCAGCAGCTTTGGGCAGGGGGCTTTTGGCTACACCTTC CASSFGQGAFGYTF
15 TRBJ2-7 TRBV5-1 . . TGCGCCAGCAGCTCGGGGGGACAGGTAATAAGGGAGCAGTACTTC CASSSGGQVIREQYF
17 TRBJ1-2 TRBV19 . . TGTGCCAGTAGTATCCTCCAGGCCGCGGGGGCGAACTATGGCTACACCTTC CASSILQAAGANYGYTF
14 TRBJ1-6 TRBV18 TRBD1 . TGTGCCAGCTCACAGGGACAGGGTAATTCACCCCTCCACTTT CASSQGQGNSPLHF
14 TRBJ1-1 TRBV5-1 . . TGCGCCAGCAGCTTCGACAGTGCCAACACTGAAGCTTTCTTT CASSFDSANTEAFF
11 TRBJ1-2 TRBV20-1 TRBD1 . TGCAGTGCTAGGGGACAGGGAGGGCCCACCTTC CSARGQGGPTF
14 TRBJ2-5 TRBV7-2 TRBD2 . TGTGCCAGCAGCCCGGGGACTAGCGTAGAGACCCAGTACTTC CASSPGTSVETQYF
15 TRBJ1-1 TRBV18 TRBD1 . TGTGCCAGCTCACCACGGATTACAGGGGACACTGAAGCTTTCTTT CASSPRITGDTEAFF
15 TRBJ2-5 TRBV5-1 TRBD2 . TGCGCCAGCAGCTTGGCCGCTAGCGGGCTGGCGGCCCAGTACTTC CASSLAASGLAAQYF
14 TRBJ2-7 TRBV7-2 TRBD1 . TGTGCCAGCAGCTCCTTGACAGGGATCCACGAGCAGTACTTC CASSSLTGIHEQYF
14 TRBJ1-5 TRBV18 TRBD1 . TGTGCCAGCTCACCGGGACAGGGGATCCAGCCCCAGCATTTT CASSPGQGIQPQHF
12 TRBJ1-2 TRBV5-5 . . TGTGCCAGCGGTACAGGGCCCTATGGCTACACCTTC CASGTGPYGYTF
15 TRBJ1-4 TRBV11-2 . . TGTGCCAGCAGCTCCTCGGACACCGGAATTGAAAAACTGTTTTTT CASSSSDTGIEKLFF
15 TRBJ2-1 TRBV5-1 . . TGCGCCAGCAGCCCCCCAGATCCCGGGGTACATGAGCAGTTCTTC CASSPPDPGVHEQFF
18 TRBJ2-6 TRBV18 TRBD1 few TGTGCCAGCTCACACCTGGGACAGAGCGTGTCTGGGGCCAACGTCCTGACTTTC CASSHLGQSVSGANVLTF
16 TRBJ2-2 TRBV5-5 TRBD2 . TGTGCCAGCAGCCCGGGACTAGCGGGGGGAATCGGGGAGCTGTTTTTT CASSPGLAGGIGELFF
16 TRBJ2-7 TRBV6-2/TRBV6-3 TRBD1 . TGTGCCAGCAGCCCATACAGGGGGAGTATCTCGGACGAGCAGTACTTC CASSPYRGSISDEQYF
16 TRBJ1-5 TRBV28 TRBD1 . TGTGCCAGCAGTTTAGAGGCGACAGGGAGCAATCAGCCCCAGCATTTT CASSLEATGSNQPQHF
16 TRBJ2-2 TRBV6-5 . . TGTGCCAGCAGTTACAGGACAGCCTCGAACACCGGGGAGCTGTTTTTT CASSYRTASNTGELFF
14 TRBJ1-2 TRBV5-4 TRBD1 . TGTGCCAGCAGCTTGGGCAGGGGGCAGGATGGCTACACCTTC CASSLGRGQDGYTF
16 TRBJ2-3 TRBV19 TRBD2 . TGTGCCAGTACCCCAACCAGCGCGGGGGGTGCGGGTACGCAGTATTTT CASTPTSAGGAGTQYF
15 TRBJ1-3 TRBV7-6 . . TGTGCCAGCAGCTTAGCCCGGGCAGGGGTGGACACCATATATTTT CASSLARAGVDTIYF
14 TRBJ1-2 TRBV11-3 . . TGTGCCAGCAGCTTAGCACGGGTTAACTATGGCTACACCTTC CASSLARVNYGYTF
19 TRBJ1-6 TRBV28 TRBD1 . TGTGCCAGCAGTTTAATAGGACAGGGGAGACACAGGGATGATTCACCCCTCCACTTT CASSLIGQGRHRDDSPLHF
15 TRBJ1-6 TRBV30 . . TGTGCCTGGAAGGTCAGGGAGGGCTATAATTCACCCCTCCACTTT CAWKVREGYNSPLHF
14 TRBJ1-5 TRBV21-1 . . TGTGCCAGCAGCCCTCAGGGGTCGTTTCAGCCCCAGCATTTT CASSPQGSFQPQHF
12 TRBJ1-2 TRBV30 . . TGTGCCTGGAACAGGCCCGGTGAAGGCTACACCTTC CAWNRPGEGYTF
13 TRBJ1-1 TRBV28 . . TGTGCCAGCAGTTTGGGGCAGAACACTGAAGCTTTCTTT CASSLGQNTEAFF
15 TRBJ1-5 TRBV28 . . TGTGCCAGCAGTTTGGCGCAGGGCCCCAATCAGCCCCAGCATTTT CASSLAQGPNQPQHF
14 TRBJ2-1 TRBV7-3 . . TGTGCCAGCAGCTTAAACGGGGGCTACAATGAGCAGTTCTTC CASSLNGGYNEQFF